This entry lists 13 T cell receptor beta chains sequenced from one sample in a study of cytomegalovirus exposure and HLA in healthy donors. PCR was performed using 60 Vbeta and 13 Jbeta primers. Method: immunoSEQ multiplex PCR; TCRdb's copy keeps in-frame clones and lacks some. Among under 200,000 clones listed, around 62% were seen once. Sequencing was performed on PBMCs. These receptors were collected from a middle-aged man in good health and CMV-seronegative.

The rearrangement links TRBV11-2 to TRBJ2-3; perhaps TRBD1 as D (6 bases). Trimming removed 5 bases from V and 8 bases from J, with 20 bases in between. The germline CDR1 and CDR2 sequences are SGHAT and FQNNGV. This CDR3 has 15 residues. The CDR3 region has the DNA TGTGCCAGCAGCCCCCGACAGGCCCTAAGTGGTACGCAGTATTTT. Its protein is CASSPRQALSGTQYF.

The DNA for the CDR3 is TGTGCCAGCAGCTTGGTCTTGGGGGGGGCTCAAAATGAGCAGTTCTTC. This encodes CASSLVLGGAQNEQFF. The chain links TRBV5-4 to TRBJ2-1, with D possibly being TRBD2 (7 bases). The germline V gene encodes CDR1 SGHNT and CDR2 YYREEE (reference sequence). The CDR3 is 16 residues long. The V end was cut by 0 bases, the J end by 7 bases, with 17 bases between.

This clone was counted a few times. The chain couples TRBV11-2 to TRBJ2-2; D remains unclear. V was cut by 6 bases and J by 4 bases, with 18 bases left in between. There are 16 residues in the CDR3. Germline assignment: CDR1 SGHAT and CDR2 FQNNGV. This CDR3 reads CASRDGTPSSTGELFF. DNA of the CDR3: TGTGCCAGCAGAGATGGTACTCCTTCGAGCACCGGGGAGCTGTTTTTT.

This clone was found once. The CDR3 here is CAISESSFRGLNEQFF. The DNA of the CDR3 is TGTGCCATCAGTGAGTCGTCATTCAGGGGGCTTAATGAGCAGTTCTTC. The rearrangement uses TRBV10-3 and TRBJ2-1; TRBD1 agrees at 8 bases. Germline CDR1 ENHRY, CDR2 SYGVKD. The CDR3 contains 16 residues. The V and J ends lost 0 bases and 7 bases, in that order; junction bases with no gene match: 8.

The chain has TRBV6-5 and TRBJ1-2; the match to TRBD1 covers 7 bases. The CDR3 spans 16 residues. Germline V gives CDR1 MNHEY, CDR2 SVGAGI. Trimming took 3 bases from V and 0 from J; bases not matched to a gene: 7. The CDR3 spells CASSYRDRESNYGYTF. The CDR3 nucleotides read TGTGCCAGCAGTTATCGAGACAGGGAGTCTAACTATGGCTACACCTTC.

The chain links TRBV20-1 to TRBJ2-1; no definite D call. Germline-derived CDR1 and CDR2 are DFQATT and SNEGSKA (reference sequence). Trimming removed 4 bases at V and 5 bases at J, with 6 bases between. This CDR3 has 11 residues. The CDR3 region is CSATRDNEQFF. In DNA, the CDR3 is TGCAGTGCTACTCGGGACAATGAGCAGTTCTTC.

This clone was picked up a small number of times. This rearrangement joins TRBV7-6 to TRBJ2-5; 12 bases line up with TRBD1. The DNA end is more similar to TRBJ2-7, so the J call may be wrong. The CDR3 consists of 15 residues. The germline V gene has CDR1 SGHVS and CDR2 FNYEAQ. The CDR3 sequence: CASSRTRDRGHEQYF. The CDR3, as DNA: TGTGCCAGCAGCAGGACCCGGGACAGGGGGCACGAGCAGTACTTC.

This chain links TRBV30 with TRBJ2-3, with 10 bases aligning to TRBD2. The CDR3 has 13 residues. The germline V gene has CDR1 GTSNPN and CDR2 SVGIG (reference sequence). The ends lost 3 bases at V and 4 bases at J; junction bases unmatched: 1. The CDR3 protein is CAWRLAGADTQYF. CDR3 in DNA: TGTGCCTGGAGGCTAGCGGGGGCAGATACGCAGTATTTT.

The V gene is TRBV15, the J gene TRBJ2-2, with a possible D match to TRBD1 (8 bases). Trimming took 4 bases from V and 5 from J, leaving 17 bases between them. This CDR3 has 16 amino acids. Germline V gene lookup returns CDR1 LNHNV and CDR2 YYDKDF (reference sequence). CDR3 nucleotides: TGTGCCACCAGCACGGACAGGGCCGGGGGGACCGGGGAGCTGTTTTTT. It codes for CATSTDRAGGTGELFF.

The CDR3 loop reads CASSFLRRNKDNEQFF. The CDR3 DNA follows: TGTGCCAGCAGCTTCTTGCGCCGAAATAAAGACAATGAGCAGTTCTTC. This chain joins TRBV5-6 and TRBJ2-1, with unresolved D. The V end was cut by 2 bases, the J end by 5 bases, with 17 bases between. The CDR3 runs to 16 residues. Germline V gene sequence: CDR1 SGHDT, CDR2 YYEEEE.

This clone was counted only a few times. The J gene is TRBJ1-2, the V gene TRBV5-6; D is unresolved. The length of the CDR3 is 13 residues. CDR1 is SGHDT and CDR2 is YYEEEE in the germline V gene. Trimming took off 3 bases at V and 2 bases at J, with 8 bases between the two ends. CDR3 region: CASSSTLNYGYTF. The CDR3 DNA is TGTGCCAGCAGCTCGACATTGAACTATGGCTACACCTTC. Full variable domain (rest looked up from reference TRBV5-6 and TRBJ1-2): DAGVTQSPTHLIKTRGQQVTLRCSPKSGHDTVSWYQQALGQGPQFIFQYYEEEERQRGNFPDRFSGHQFPNYSSELNVNALLLGDSALYLCASSSTLNYGYTFGSGTRLTVV.

The rearrangement joins TRBV6-5 to TRBJ2-1; D might be TRBD2 (5 bases). CDR3 length: 15 residues. The V and J ends lost 7 bases and 4 bases respectively, with 17 bases between them. From germline, CDR1 is MNHEY and CDR2 SVGAGI. CDR3 sequence (DNA): TGTGCCAGCAACCCTACCTACGGGGATTACAATGAGCAGTTCTTC. Its translation is CASNPTYGDYNEQFF.

This clone was seen just once. The chain recombines TRBV5-1 with TRBJ2-7, with 11 bases identical to TRBD2. Germline values: CDR1 SGHRS, CDR2 YFSETQ. J gave up 2 bases and V 4 bases, and 17 bases lay outside the gene matches. The CDR3 consists of 19 residues. CDR3 protein: CASSRGTLGTSGTPYEQYF. CDR3 DNA sequence: TGCGCCAGCAGCCGTGGGACACTTGGGACTAGCGGAACTCCCTACGAGCAGTACTTC.